A selection of T cell receptor beta chains follows, all from one sample in a study of blood T cell repertoires in COVID-19. Here immunoSEQ multiplex PCR was the method, and the copy in TCRdb shows in-frame clones only, minus some. Among around 400,000 clones listed, more than 80% were seen once. The sequencing sample was made of peripheral blood. These receptor sequences come from a man aged 35 to 55 with acute or convalescent COVID-19. CDR3s include the opening cysteine and the closing phenylalanine or tryptophan. A D gene is named only where the DNA matches it firmly. Expanded clones are given a class, and other clones once, few, many or no size at all.

CASSWGTGATYEQYF,TGCGCCAGCAGCTGGGGGACAGGGGCCACCTACGAGCAGTACTTC,TRBV5-1,TRBJ2-7,TRBD1,.
CATQTGKENEQYF,TGTGCCACTCAGACAGGGAAGGAGAACGAGCAGTACTTC,TRBV6-4,TRBJ2-7,TRBD1,.
CASSQALGLEQFF,TGCGCCAGCAGCCAAGCACTGGGGCTTGAGCAGTTCTTC,TRBV4-1,TRBJ2-1,.,.
CASSFSRDKQFF,TGTGCCAGCAGCTTTTCCCGGGACAAGCAGTTCTTC,TRBV28,TRBJ2-1,.,.
CASSKVGGQGASSEKLFF,TGTGCCAGCAGCAAAGTAGGGGGACAGGGGGCGTCCAGTGAAAAACTGTTTTTT,TRBV21-1,TRBJ1-4,.,.
CASSLKGPREQYF,TGTGCCAGCAGCTTGAAGGGGCCCCGCGAGCAGTACTTC,TRBV7-9,TRBJ2-7,.,.
CASSLSPEGGTQFF,TGTGCCAGCAGCTTATCCCCGGAGGGCGGCACTCAGTTCTTC,TRBV9,TRBJ2-1,.,.
CASSLGSRGGRQFF,TGCGCCAGCAGCTTGGGATCTAGAGGAGGTCGGCAGTTCTTC,TRBV5-1,TRBJ2-1,.,.
CASSLLGVPNEKLFF,TGTGCCAGCAGCTTACTCGGGGTTCCTAATGAAAAACTGTTTTTT,TRBV7-9,TRBJ1-4,.,.
CASRLQGKETQYF,TGTGCCAGCAGGTTACAGGGCAAAGAGACCCAGTACTTC,TRBV28,TRBJ2-5,.,.
CASSSRRLGLILVHEQYF,TGTGCCAGCAGCTCGCGTCGCCTTGGACTGATCCTCGTCCACGAGCAGTACTTC,TRBV28,TRBJ2-7,.,.
CASQPGHLTGELFF,TGTGCCAGCCAACCGGGACACCTCACCGGGGAGCTGTTTTTT,TRBV19,TRBJ2-2,.,.
CASSVNPGQGSDTQYF,TGTGCCAGCAGCGTAAACCCGGGACAGGGATCAGATACGCAGTATTTT,TRBV9,TRBJ2-3,TRBD1,.
CAISEPGQGISTIYF,TGTGCCATCAGTGAGCCGGGACAGGGGATAAGCACCATATATTTT,TRBV10-3,TRBJ1-3,TRBD1,.
CASSGEGARDIQYF,TGTGCTAGTAGTGGGGAAGGGGCCAGGGACATTCAGTACTTC,TRBV19,TRBJ2-4,.,once
CASSLAGSGTGNSPLHF,TGTGCCAGCAGCTTGGCGGGATCCGGGACGGGCAATTCACCCCTCCACTTT,TRBV7-9,TRBJ1-6,.,once
CASSPPQGERDTQYF,TGTGCCAGCTCACCACCCCAGGGGGAACGGGATACGCAGTATTTT,TRBV18,TRBJ2-3,TRBD1,.
CASSPDRARGYTF,TGTGCCAGCAGCCCGGACAGGGCGCGGGGCTACACCTTC,TRBV11-2,TRBJ1-2,TRBD1,.
CASSGGLAGVYEQYF,TGCGCCAGCAGTGGGGGACTAGCGGGAGTCTACGAGCAGTACTTC,TRBV10-1,TRBJ2-7,TRBD2,.
CSVEKEVGELFF,TGCAGCGTTGAAAAGGAGGTCGGGGAGCTGTTTTTT,TRBV29-1,TRBJ2-2,.,.
CASSRVQGVNYGYTF,TGTGCCAGCAGCCGCGTGCAAGGGGTTAACTATGGCTACACCTTC,TRBV7-2,TRBJ1-2,.,once
CASSFGAGAYEQYF,TGTGCCAGCAGTTTCGGGGCAGGGGCCTACGAGCAGTACTTC,TRBV27,TRBJ2-7,.,.
CASSEWRGSREETQYF,TGTGCCAGCAGTGAATGGAGGGGCTCCCGGGAGGAGACCCAGTACTTC,TRBV25-1,TRBJ2-5,.,.
CATGMDYSNQPQHF,TGTGCCACTGGGATGGACTATAGCAATCAGCCCCAGCATTTT,TRBV19,TRBJ1-5,.,.
CASSKRQGQLTLSYEQYF,TGTGCCAGCAGCAAACGGCAGGGACAGCTAACCCTCTCCTACGAGCAGTACTTC,TRBV21-1,TRBJ2-7,.,.
CSVVMGGPARAQHF,TGCAGCGTTGTGATGGGGGGACCTGCGAGAGCCCAGCATTTT,TRBV29-1,TRBJ1-5,.,once
CASRLFVGETGELFF,TGTGCCAGCCGCCTTTTTGTCGGGGAAACCGGGGAGCTGTTTTTT,TRBV18,TRBJ2-2,.,.
CASSTGDRDEKLFF,TGTGCCAGCAGTACCGGGGACAGAGATGAAAAACTGTTTTTT,TRBV28,TRBJ1-4,TRBD1,.
CASSHGGQPNEKLFF,TGTGCCAGCAGCCATGGAGGTCAGCCGAATGAAAAACTGTTTTTT,TRBV3-1/TRBV3-2,TRBJ1-4,.,.
CASTRGGGTDTQYF,TGTGCCAGCACCCGAGGGGGAGGCACAGATACGCAGTATTTT,TRBV6-5,TRBJ2-3,.,.
CASSLDFSGAGNEQFF,TGTGCCAGCAGCTTAGATTTTTCGGGTGCGGGCAATGAGCAGTTCTTC,TRBV7-6,TRBJ2-1,.,.
CSVEGATSGSSNEQFF,TGCAGCGTTGAAGGCGCAACTAGCGGGAGCTCCAATGAGCAGTTCTTC,TRBV29-1,TRBJ2-1,TRBD2,once
CASRAGGLNQPQHF,TGTGCCAGCAGAGCGGGGGGTTTGAATCAGCCCCAGCATTTT,TRBV28,TRBJ1-5,.,.
CASSRSGGGSYEQYF,TGTGCCAGCAGCCGTTCCGGCGGGGGTTCCTACGAGCAGTACTTC,TRBV7-3,TRBJ2-7,TRBD2,.
CASSLPGQGADGYTF,TGTGCCAGCAGCTTACCCGGACAGGGGGCAGATGGCTACACCTTC,TRBV5-4,TRBJ1-2,TRBD1,.
CASIGSGTGGTEAFF,TGTGCCAGCATTGGATCCGGGACAGGGGGTACTGAAGCTTTCTTT,TRBV27,TRBJ1-1,TRBD1,.
CASSQVSSNYGYTF,TGTGCCAGCAGCCAAGTTAGTTCTAACTATGGCTACACCTTC,TRBV3-1/TRBV3-2,TRBJ1-2,.,.
CASSQAATNEKLFF,TGTGCCAGCAGCCAAGCAGCAACTAATGAAAAACTGTTTTTT,TRBV3-1/TRBV3-2,TRBJ1-4,.,once
CASSSGSASYEQYF,TGCGCCAGCAGCTCCGGGAGTGCCTCCTACGAGCAGTACTTC,TRBV5-1,TRBJ2-7,.,.
CASSQSLSGELFF,TGTGCCAGCAGCCAATCACTTTCCGGGGAGCTGTTTTTT,TRBV3-1/TRBV3-2,TRBJ2-2,.,.
CASSLGQAMGGYTF,TGCGCCAGCAGCCTGGGACAGGCGATGGGTGGCTACACCTTC,TRBV5-1,TRBJ1-2,TRBD1,.